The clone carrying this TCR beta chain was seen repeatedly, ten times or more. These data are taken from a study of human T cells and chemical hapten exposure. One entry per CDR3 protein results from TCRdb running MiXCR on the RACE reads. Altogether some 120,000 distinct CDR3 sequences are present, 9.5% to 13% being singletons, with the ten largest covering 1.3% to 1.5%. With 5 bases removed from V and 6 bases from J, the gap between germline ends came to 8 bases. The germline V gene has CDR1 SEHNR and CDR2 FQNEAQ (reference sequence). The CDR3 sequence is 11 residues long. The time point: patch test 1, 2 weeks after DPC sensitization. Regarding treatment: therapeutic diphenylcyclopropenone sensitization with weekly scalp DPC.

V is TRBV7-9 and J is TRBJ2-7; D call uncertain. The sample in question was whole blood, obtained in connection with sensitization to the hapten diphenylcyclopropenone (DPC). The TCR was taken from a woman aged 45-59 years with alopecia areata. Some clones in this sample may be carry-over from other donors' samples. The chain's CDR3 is CASSRSGEQYF. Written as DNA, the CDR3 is TGTGCCAGCAGCCGGTCGGGCGAGCAGTACTTC.